The 22 T cell receptor beta chains below all came from one sample that was sequenced in a study of blood T cell repertoires in COVID-19 (dated by TCRdb to about 2020). Libraries came from the immunoSEQ multiplex PCR assay. Not all clones reach the TCRdb copy of this immuneACCESS table, which keeps in-frame sequences only. Checked studies attribute under half of the gap to unresolved V genes and leave the rest unexplained. Here the sample has about 73,000 clones; approximately 80% occur a single time. Jointly, the top ten make up roughly 5.7% of the sample. The sample consisted of peripheral blood. Receptor source: an older woman with acute or convalescent COVID-19.

The J gene is TRBJ1-1, the V gene TRBV18; the D gene is possibly TRBD1 (6 bases). The CDR3 covers 15 residues. CDR1 is KGHSH, CDR2 LQKENI, per germline. Trimming pared 5 bases from V and 0 bases from J, leaving 13 bases between. DNA for the CDR3: TGTGCCAGCTCAGCAGGGGCGGGGGTGAACACTGAAGCTTTCTTT. Translation: CASSAGAGVNTEAFF. Filled out from reference TRBV18 and TRBJ1-1, the complete variable domain reads NAGVMQNPRHLVRRRGQEARLRCSPMKGHSHVYWYRQLPEEGLKFMVYLQKENIIDESGMPKERFSAEFPKEGPSILRIQQVVRGDSAAYFCASSAGAGVNTEAFFGQGTRLTVV.

The rearrangement links TRBV6-5 to TRBJ1-4; 7 nucleotides line up with TRBD1. The CDR3 runs to 15 residues. CDR1 is MNHEY, CDR2 SVGAGI, per germline. V was clipped by 6 bases and J by 5 bases; unmatched bases: 9. The CDR3: CASSQTGTVNEKLFF. The CDR3 nucleotides are TGTGCCAGCAGCCAAACGGGGACAGTCAATGAAAAACTGTTTTTT.

V gene TRBV5-4 combines with J gene TRBJ2-5; TRBD1 matches 7 bases. Germline trimming cut 6 bases from V and 5 bases from J; bases unmatched to any gene: 13. This CDR3 region has 15 residues. CDR1 and CDR2 (germline): SGHNT, YYREEE (reference sequence). The CDR3 loop reads CASTANRGRGETQYF. The DNA for the CDR3 is TGTGCCAGCACCGCGAACAGGGGCAGGGGGGAGACCCAGTACTTC.

This clone was seen once. The rearrangement joins TRBV27 to TRBJ1-1, with 8 bases lining up with TRBD1. CDR3 size: 12 residues. Trimming removed 8 bases from V and 7 bases from J; junction bases left unmatched: 6. CDR1 and CDR2 (germline): MNHEY, SMNVEV (reference sequence). The CDR3, as DNA: TGTGCCAGCCAGACAGGGGTGGGTGAAGCTTTCTTT. Translated, it gives CASQTGVGEAFF.

This rearrangement joins TRBV15 to TRBJ2-2; TRBD1 matches at 10 bases. The CDR3 length is 16 residues. The J segment lost 7 bases and the V segment lost 2 bases, leaving 7 bases of the junction unmatched. Germline lookup yields CDR1 LNHNV and CDR2 YYDKDF (reference sequence). The CDR3, as DNA: TGTGCCACCAGCAGATCCGGGACAGGGGTAGGCGGGGAGCTGTTTTTT. Its translation: CATSRSGTGVGGELFF.

The V and J genes are TRBV5-1 and TRBJ2-1, with D possibly being TRBD1 (5 bases). The CDR3 extends over 13 amino acids. Germline CDR1 reads SGHRS; CDR2 reads YFSETQ. Trimming removed 3 bases from V and 9 bases from J, with 13 bases in between. This CDR3 is CASSSSQGGEQFF. In DNA form, the CDR3 reads TGCGCCAGCAGCTCATCGCAGGGTGGTGAGCAGTTCTTC.

This clone was detected once. The DNA of the CDR3 is TGTGCCAGCAGCTGGGTGCCCGGCAGGAAAGTCTACGAGCAGTACTTC. This sequence encodes CASSWVPGRKVYEQYF. The chain has TRBV5-6 and TRBJ2-7; D remains unclear. Trimming left V 3 bases short and J 3 bases short, with 19 bases between. This CDR3 has 16 amino acids. Germline V gene sequence: CDR1 SGHDT, CDR2 YYEEEE.

This clone showed up just a few times. The identical CDR3 is also encoded by other nucleotide sequences in the sample. V and J are TRBV20-1 and TRBJ2-7; D is ambiguous. Germline V CDR1 and CDR2: DFQATT, SNEGSKA (reference sequence). With 2 bases removed from V and 5 bases from J, the gap between germline ends came to 7 bases. The CDR3 sequence is 11 residues long. The DNA of the CDR3 is TGCAGTGCTAGATCAGGTCACGAGCAGTACTTC. Amino acids: CSARSGHEQYF.

The chain carries TRBV7-9 and TRBJ2-7; perhaps TRBD1 as D (5 bases). Trimming pared 4 bases from V and 11 bases from J, leaving 12 bases between. The CDR3 contains 11 residues. Germline CDR1 is SEHNR and CDR2 is FQNEAQ (reference sequence). CDR3 amino acids: CASSSSGSKYF. Here the CDR3 DNA reads TGTGCCAGCAGCTCATCAGGGTCCAAGTACTTC.

The chain couples TRBV9 to TRBJ2-7, with 9 bases fitting TRBD2. The ends lost 0 bases at V and 3 bases at J; junction bases unmatched: 4. The CDR3 sequence is 15 residues long. Germline-derived CDR1 and CDR2 are SGDLS and YYNGEE. In nucleotides, the CDR3 is TGTGCCAGCAGCGTAGCTTGGACTAGCGACTACGAGCAGTACTTC. Translated: CASSVAWTSDYEQYF.

This clone was counted once. The chain joins TRBV12-5 to TRBJ2-6; possible D gene TRBD1, 5 bases. CDR3 length equals 18 residues. Trimming left V 3 bases short and J 0 bases short, with 15 bases between. Germline-derived CDR1 and CDR2 are LGHNT and FRNRAP. The CDR3 coding sequence is TGTGCTAGTGGTTTTGCTTTGGGGCGGCCCTCTGGGGCCAACGTCCTGACTTTC. It yields the protein CASGFALGRPSGANVLTF.

This clone was observed a single time. V gene TRBV7-3 combines with J gene TRBJ1-2, with D uncertain. Deletions cut 4 bases from V and 5 bases from J, with 8 bases between. Per the germline V gene, CDR1 is SGHTA and CDR2 is FQGTGA. There are 12 residues in the CDR3. CDR3 loop: CASSSEGYGYTF. The CDR3 nucleotides read TGTGCCAGCAGCTCGGAGGGTTATGGCTACACCTTC.

The V gene is TRBV27, the J gene TRBJ2-3; D is perhaps TRBD1 (5 bases). The CDR3 loop spans 14 amino acids. The V and J ends lost 8 bases and 2 bases respectively, with 14 bases between them. Germline V gene data show CDR1 as MNHEY and CDR2 as SMNVEV (reference sequence). CDR3 in DNA: TGTGCCAGCTCGCAGACAGACTCCACAGATACGCAGTATTTT. This codes for CASSQTDSTDTQYF.

This chain uses TRBV5-1 with TRBJ2-7, with 10 nucleotides matching TRBD1. With 4 bases clipped from V and 5 bases from J, the junction kept 6 bases outside the gene matches. The CDR3 spans 14 residues. Germline assignment: CDR1 SGHRS and CDR2 YFSETQ. CDR3 nucleotide sequence: TGCGCCAGCAGCGAGGGGGACAGGGGAAACGAGCAGTACTTC. It is translated as CASSEGDRGNEQYF.

The chain combines TRBV24-1 with TRBJ2-1; the D is unclear. The CDR3 sequence is 15 residues long. CDR1 and CDR2 from the germline V gene are KGHDR and SFDVKD. Trimming shortened V by 3 bases and J by 10 bases, and 18 bases separated the two germline ends. CDR3 sequence (DNA): TGTGCCACCAGTGATGGAAACGGAGTGGTTAACGAGCAGTTCTTC. Amino acid sequence: CATSDGNGVVNEQFF.

The V gene is TRBV19, the J gene TRBJ2-7, with 8 positions matching TRBD1. The CDR3 runs to 14 residues. Germline lookup yields CDR1 LNHDA and CDR2 SQIVND (reference sequence). J gave up 7 bases and V 3 bases, and 8 bases lay outside the gene matches. The CDR3 coding sequence is TGTGCCAGTAGTATGGTGACAGGGGTAGGTGAGCAGTACTTC. It yields the protein CASSMVTGVGEQYF.

This chain uses TRBV5-1 with TRBJ2-5, with 10 bases aligning to TRBD1. This CDR3 has 16 amino acids. The germline V gene has CDR1 SGHRS and CDR2 YFSETQ. V gave up 0 bases and J gave up 6 bases; unmatched junction bases: 8. The CDR3: CASSLVVTGGGKTQYF. The CDR3 DNA follows: TGCGCCAGCAGCTTGGTCGTGACAGGGGGCGGAAAGACCCAGTACTTC.

Worth noting for this clone: Other DNA sequences of this sample code for an identical CDR3. This chain links TRBV5-1 with TRBJ1-1; possible D gene TRBD1, 5 bases. The germline V gene has CDR1 SGHRS and CDR2 YFSETQ. This CDR3 has 14 residues. V lost 0 bases and J lost 4, with 10 bases in between. CDR3 sequence: CASSLDGQGTEAFF. For the CDR3, the DNA is TGCGCCAGCAGCTTGGACGGGCAGGGCACTGAAGCTTTCTTT.

The chain combines TRBV30 with TRBJ1-1; 7 bases map to TRBD1. Germline V gene data show CDR1 as GTSNPN and CDR2 as SVGIG (reference sequence). The V and J ends lost 2 bases and 4 bases, in that order; junction bases with no gene match: 7. The CDR3 runs to 14 residues. In DNA, the CDR3 is TGTGCCTGGAGTCGGGACAGTACCAGCACTGAAGCTTTCTTT. Translated: CAWSRDSTSTEAFF.

The chain employs TRBV2 and TRBJ1-4; D might be TRBD1 (6 bases). CDR3 length: 13 residues. The V end lost 5 bases, the J end lost 8 bases, and 12 bases lay between the germline ends. Germline CDR1 reads SNHLY; CDR2 reads FYNNEI. In DNA form, the CDR3 reads TGTGCCAGCAGTCAGGGGATAGGAGAAAAACTGTTTTTT. It codes for CASSQGIGEKLFF.

This sequence joins TRBV9 and TRBJ1-1; D remains unclear. Germline V gene lookup returns CDR1 SGDLS and CDR2 YYNGEE. Trimming removed 0 bases from V and 4 bases from J, with 10 bases in between. This CDR3 is built from 14 residues. CDR3 sequence reads: CASSVVPTGTEAFF. In DNA, the CDR3 is TGTGCCAGCAGCGTAGTCCCGACGGGCACTGAAGCTTTCTTT.

The chain combines TRBV14 with TRBJ2-7, with 7 bases aligning to TRBD1. CDR1 and CDR2 from the germline V gene are SGHDN and FVKESK. With V trimmed by 0 bases and J by 4 bases, 3 bases remained unmatched. The CDR3 spans 14 residues. The CDR3 DNA is TGTGCCAGCAGCCAAGAGGGACAGTCTTACGAGCAGTACTTC. It codes for CASSQEGQSYEQYF. The variable domain in full, completed from reference TRBV14 and TRBJ2-7, reads EAGVTQFPSHSVIEKGQTVTLRCDPISGHDNLYWYRRVMGKEIKFLLHFVKESKQDESGMPNNRFLAERTGGTYSTLKVQPAELEDSGVYFCASSQEGQSYEQYFGPGTRLTVT.